These T cell receptor beta chains were read from a single sample in a study of blood T cells in healthy people across ages. TCRdb processed the 5' RACE reads anew with MiXCR; each CDR3 protein has one entry. The table records 1.8 million or so distinct CDR3 sequences, 30% to 40% of them present only once. Sample: blood. All receptors come from a human donor in good health. Both conserved end residues are part of each CDR3. A D gene is named only where the DNA matches it firmly. Rows may omit the clone size; those that give it use once, few, many or a size class.

TGCGCCAGCAGCCAAGATACAGGGATCCTCATTGGGGCCAACGTCCTGACTTTC CASSQDTGILIGANVLTF . TRBJ2-6 . TRBV4-3
TGCAGCTCCGGACAGGGAGAAAACCCCTACACCTTC CSSGQGENPYTF TRBD1 TRBJ1-2 . TRBV29-1
TGTGCCAGCAGCCCTTCGTCGGGAAGTTACGGCTACACCTTC CASSPSSGSYGYTF . TRBJ1-2 few TRBV3-1
TGTGCCAGCAGCCACCGAACGACAGGCCACTACGAGCAGTACTTC CASSHRTTGHYEQYF . TRBJ2-7 . TRBV14
TGTGCCGGCAGGTTCCTAGGAGACAGGGTGGCAGATACGCAGTATTTT CAGRFLGDRVADTQYF TRBD1 TRBJ2-3 few TRBV5-6
TGTGCCAGCTCGGACAGTACTAGCACAGATACGCAGTATTTT CASSDSTSTDTQYF . TRBJ2-3 few TRBV10-3
TGTGCCAGCAGTTACGGTGTAGGGACCTATGGCTACACCTTC CASSYGVGTYGYTF . TRBJ1-2 . TRBV6-5
TGTGCCAGCAGCTGGGACACTTTAAACACTGAAGCTTTCTTT CASSWDTLNTEAFF . TRBJ1-1 . TRBV5-6
TGCAGTGCGCTACTTAAGTGGGGGCCCTACGAGCAGTACTTC CSALLKWGPYEQYF . TRBJ2-7 few TRBV20-1
TGCAGCGCCGGACAGTTCTCCTACAATGGGCAGTTCTTC CSAGQFSYNGQFF . TRBJ2-1 few TRBV29-1
TGTGCCAGCAGTGAGACAGGGGGCGAAGAAAAACTGTTTTTT CASSETGGEEKLFF TRBD1 TRBJ1-4 . TRBV28
TGTGCCAGCTCCGTTAGGGGATCGAGCGAGCAGTACTTC CASSVRGSSEQYF . TRBJ2-7 . TRBV27
TGTGCCAGCAACCCCACCCTGGCGGGACCGTATGGCTACACCTTC CASNPTLAGPYGYTF . TRBJ1-2 . TRBV12-3/TRBV12-4
TGTGCCAGCAGCTCCCTGGGGGTATACCAGCCCCAGCATTTT CASSSLGVYQPQHF . TRBJ1-5 few TRBV9
TGTGCCAGCAGCCTATCGACAGGTTGGGTGGAAAAACTGTTTTTT CASSLSTGWVEKLFF . TRBJ1-4 . TRBV9
TGTGCCAGCAGCTTAAGAGGGACAGGGTCTAACACCGGGGAGCTGTTTTTT CASSLRGTGSNTGELFF TRBD1 TRBJ2-2 . TRBV7-3
TGTGCCAGCAGACCCGGGGGAGGGAACATGAACACTGAAGCTTTCTTT CASRPGGGNMNTEAFF . TRBJ1-1 few TRBV6-2/TRBV6-3
TGTGCCACCACGCAGGGGGACACTGAAGCTTTCTTT CATTQGDTEAFF TRBD1 TRBJ1-1 . TRBV6-2/TRBV6-3
TGTGCCAGCAAATTAATAGGGGGGGCCAAAAACATTCAGTACTTC CASKLIGGAKNIQYF . TRBJ2-4 . TRBV27
TGTGCCAGCAGCTGGTGGACAGGGTACACCGGGGAGCTGTTTTTT CASSWWTGYTGELFF TRBD1 TRBJ2-2 . TRBV7-9
TGCGCCAGCAGCCCCCTGGGGGCTGGGACCCAGTACTTC CASSPLGAGTQYF . TRBJ2-5 . TRBV5-1
TGCAGCGCCCGGACAGGGACCGGCAACACCTTC CSARTGTGNTF TRBD1 TRBJ1-2 . TRBV29-1
TGTGCCAGCAGCCCTCGGGGGGTGCGGGGGCTCGGTAATGAGCAGTTCTTC CASSPRGVRGLGNEQFF . TRBJ2-1 . TRBV3-1
TGTGCCAGCAGCTTTGTGGTCGATGAGCAGTTCTTC CASSFVVDEQFF . TRBJ2-1 few TRBV3-1
TGCGCCAGCCGCCAAGATCCCATGAGAGGGGATCGCAATCAGCCCCAGCATTTT CASRQDPMRGDRNQPQHF . TRBJ1-5 . TRBV4-3
TGCAGCGTGGGCCCCAATACCGGGGAGCTGTTTTTT CSVGPNTGELFF . TRBJ2-2 few TRBV29-1
TGTGCCAGCGAGGGCCTCTCCTACGAGCAGTACTTC CASEGLSYEQYF . TRBJ2-7 . TRBV7-8
TGTGCCACCAGCAGAGATCGATCACCCCTCCACTTT CATSRDRSPLHF . TRBJ1-6 . TRBV15
TGTGCCAGCAGTTTCAGGGTGGGCTTCGATCAGCCCCAGCATTTT CASSFRVGFDQPQHF . TRBJ1-5 . TRBV12-3/TRBV12-4
TGTGCCAGCAGCCAGATCCGGCGGGGACAAGGGGATGAGCAGTTCTTC CASSQIRRGQGDEQFF . TRBJ2-1 . TRBV4-2
TGTGCCAGCAGCTTCTTCGGCGGGGGCCTCAGGACAGATACGCAGTATTTT CASSFFGGGLRTDTQYF . TRBJ2-3 few TRBV11-2
TGCGCCAGCAGCCCCAGGGTATACGAAAAACTGTTTTTT CASSPRVYEKLFF . TRBJ1-4 once TRBV4-1
TGTGCCAGCAGCTCCGACAGGGGATGGGAGACCCAGTACTTC CASSSDRGWETQYF TRBD1 TRBJ2-5 . TRBV7-2
TGTGCCAGCCGTTACCGGGATCTAATCTACGAGCAGTACTTC CASRYRDLIYEQYF . TRBJ2-7 few TRBV6-2/TRBV6-3
TGCGCCAGCAGCCGAAGGGACTCAAAAACCCTCAATGAGCAGTTCTTC CASSRRDSKTLNEQFF . TRBJ2-1 . TRBV5-1
TGTGCCAGCAGGGTAAATCCGGGGGGAGAATACGAGCAGTACTTC CASRVNPGGEYEQYF TRBD2 TRBJ2-7 . TRBV12-3/TRBV12-4
TGTGCCAGCAGCCCCTTCGAGGGGCAGTCGAACACTGAAGCTTTCTTT CASSPFEGQSNTEAFF . TRBJ1-1 . TRBV7-9
TGTGCCAGCAGCCCCCCCGGGATTAGCACAGATACGCAGTATTTT CASSPPGISTDTQYF . TRBJ2-3 . TRBV7-9
TGTGCCAGCAGCTTAGGTAGGGGGGAGGGCACTGAAGCTTTCTTT CASSLGRGEGTEAFF . TRBJ1-1 . TRBV7-2
TGCAGCGTCGCAGTCCCGGGACTAGCGGGGGGGCTTGGAAATGAGCAGTTCTTC CSVAVPGLAGGLGNEQFF TRBD2 TRBJ2-1 few TRBV29-1
TGTGCCAGCAGTTCCGACAGTACCAACCCCTACGAGCAGTACTTC CASSSDSTNPYEQYF . TRBJ2-7 . TRBV7-9
TGCAGTGCTAGCGCAACCCGGGGGTCCATTCGCCGACCCATATATTTT CSASATRGSIRRPIYF . TRBJ1-3 . TRBV20-1
TGCAGTGGCCCAGGGGGCGCGTATGGCTACACCTTC CSGPGGAYGYTF TRBD1 TRBJ1-2 few TRBV20-1
TGTGCCAGCAGCGTAGGGTTTGACACCAACACTGAAGCTTTCTTT CASSVGFDTNTEAFF . TRBJ1-1 . TRBV9
TGTGCCAGCAGTGATGGACAGGGATTTTTTTCTCAGCCCCAGCATTTT CASSDGQGFFSQPQHF TRBD1 TRBJ1-5 . TRBV6-1
TGTGCCAGCAGTTTTATATTAGGGATAGATACGCAGTATTTT CASSFILGIDTQYF . TRBJ2-3 few TRBV12-3/TRBV12-4
TGCGCCAGCAGCACGCGACAGGGGATTGAAGGAGGCTACACCTTC CASSTRQGIEGGYTF TRBD1 TRBJ1-2 few TRBV5-1
TGTGCCAGCAGCCAGAATCCGGCGACAGGACGCGAGCAGTACTTC CASSQNPATGREQYF . TRBJ2-7 few TRBV7-2
TGTGCCAGCAGCTTCAGCGGGGGTGCCTTTGAGACCCAGTACTTC CASSFSGGAFETQYF TRBD2 TRBJ2-5 . TRBV7-3
TGTGCCAGCAGCTTAGGTAGCGGGACCTACTACAATGAGCAGTTCTTC CASSLGSGTYYNEQFF TRBD2 TRBJ2-1 . TRBV7-6
TGTGCCAGCAGGCCTTCCAGCGTTCCCGATACGCAGTATTTT CASRPSSVPDTQYF . TRBJ2-3 few TRBV7-9
TGCGCCAGCAGCCGGCGGAGCGGGGGGTATCTTCAGGAGACCCAGTACTTC CASSRRSGGYLQETQYF TRBD2 TRBJ2-5 . TRBV5-1
TGTGCCACCAGTGACAACGACAGGGTCACAGATACGCAGTATTTT CATSDNDRVTDTQYF TRBD1 TRBJ2-3 few TRBV24-1
TGTGCCATCAGACCTGAGGAGGTTGGACAGCCCCAGCATTTT CAIRPEEVGQPQHF . TRBJ1-5 few TRBV10-3
TGCAGTTCCCCCGGGACTAGCTCCTACAATGAGCGGTTCTTC CSSPGTSSYNERFF TRBD2 TRBJ2-1 . TRBV20-1
TGCAGTGCTAGGTACGGGACCGAGGGTTCACCCCTCCACTTT CSARYGTEGSPLHF . TRBJ1-6 many TRBV20-1
TGTGCCACCAGCATTGACACTGGACAGTGGGAGACCCAGTACTTC CATSIDTGQWETQYF . TRBJ2-5 . TRBV15